This entry features one TCR beta chain sequence. The antigen is undetermined. The CDR3 is 15 residues long. The V gene's germline CDR1 is KGHSH and CDR2 LQKENI. V was clipped by 3 bases and J by 0 bases, with 11 bases between them. This sample is drawn from a study of T-cell memory formation after mild COVID-19. Study results and limitations: Memory from before infection featured some responding clones, which suggests cross-reactive memory joined.

5'RACE with constant-segment primers yielded barcoded, UMI-tagged TCR alpha and TCR beta cDNA libraries. TCRdb called the 5' RACE reads again in MiXCR, with one record for every CDR3 protein. The sample lists approximately 490,000 distinct CDR3 sequences; just over 20% were seen once. J is TRBJ2-5 and V is TRBV18, with D perhaps matching TRBD1 (5 bases). This TCR derives from an adult woman who had mild COVID-19 (a few samples of this study predate the infection). Cell type and time point are not known. The material sequenced was PBMCs or a T cell subset sorted from them (not recorded which). The CDR3 reads CASSPLQVYQETQYF. CDR3 DNA sequence: TGTGCCAGCTCACCGCTACAGGTGTACCAAGAGACCCAGTACTTC.